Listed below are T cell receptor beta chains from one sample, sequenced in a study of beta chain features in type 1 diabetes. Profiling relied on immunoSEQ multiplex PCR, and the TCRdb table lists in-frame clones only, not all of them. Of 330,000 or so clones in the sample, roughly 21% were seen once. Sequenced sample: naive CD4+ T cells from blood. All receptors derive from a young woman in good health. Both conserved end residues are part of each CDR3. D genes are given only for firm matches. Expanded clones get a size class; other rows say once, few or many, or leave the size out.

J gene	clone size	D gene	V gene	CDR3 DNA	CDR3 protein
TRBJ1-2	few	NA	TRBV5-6	TGTGCCAGCAGCTTCGAGGGCCCCTATGGCTACACCTTC	CASSFEGPYGYTF
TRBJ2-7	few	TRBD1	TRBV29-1	TGCAGCGTCGAAGGGGACAGGTACGAGCAGTACTTC	CSVEGDRYEQYF
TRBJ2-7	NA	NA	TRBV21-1	TGTGCCAGCAGCGTTCGATCCAGGGACGAGCAGTACTTC	CASSVRSRDEQYF
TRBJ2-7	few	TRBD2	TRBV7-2	TGTGCCAGCAGCTTAGGTCGGGGGGGAAAGAGCGAGCAGTACTTC	CASSLGRGGKSEQYF
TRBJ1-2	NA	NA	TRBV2	TGTGCCAGCAGTGAAGCGGGGGCCACGGGAGGCTACACCTTC	CASSEAGATGGYTF
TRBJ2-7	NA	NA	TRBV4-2	TGTGCCAGCAGCCAAGATCTGACAGGGAGGACCTACGAGCAGTACTTC	CASSQDLTGRTYEQYF
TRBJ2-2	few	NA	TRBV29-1	TGCAGCGCCAAGGGGGACCAACCCGGGGAGCTGTTTTTT	CSAKGDQPGELFF
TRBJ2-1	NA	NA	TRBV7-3	TGTGCCAGCAGCCGTCGATCGGGACTGGCCTACAATGAGCAGTTCTTC	CASSRRSGLAYNEQFF
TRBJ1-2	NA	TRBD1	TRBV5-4	TGTGCCAGCAGCTTGGGACAGGGCGACTATGGCTACACCTTC	CASSLGQGDYGYTF
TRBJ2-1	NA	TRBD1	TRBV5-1	TGCGCCAGCAGCAAACAGGGGTCCCACAATGAGCAGTTCTTC	CASSKQGSHNEQFF
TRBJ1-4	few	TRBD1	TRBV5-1	TGCGCCAGCAGCTTGGACGGGACAGGGTTTGAAAAACTGTTTTTT	CASSLDGTGFEKLFF
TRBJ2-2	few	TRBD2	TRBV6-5	TGTGCCAGCGGTATTAGCGGGAGAACCGGGGAGCTGTTTTTT	CASGISGRTGELFF
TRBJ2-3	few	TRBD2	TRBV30	TGTGCCTGGAGTAACCGGGAGGTCCCTTCACCAGATACGCAGTATTTT	CAWSNREVPSPDTQYF
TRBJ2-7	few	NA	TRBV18	TGTGCCAGCTCACTTCAAGTACCAGGGGCCCCTCTCTACGAGCAGTACTTC	CASSLQVPGAPLYEQYF
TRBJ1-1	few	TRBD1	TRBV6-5	TGTGCCAGCAACATCGGACAGGCGAACACTGAAGCTTTCTTT	CASNIGQANTEAFF
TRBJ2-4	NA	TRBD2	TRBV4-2	TGTGCCAGCAGCCAAGGGGGATTAGCGGGATATCGAGCCAAAAACATTCAGTACTTC	CASSQGGLAGYRAKNIQYF
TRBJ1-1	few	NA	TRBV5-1	TGCGCCAGCAGCTTGGTGGGCCAAGAAGCTTTCTTT	CASSLVGQEAFF
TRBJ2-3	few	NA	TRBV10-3	TGTGCCATCAGTGACCCTGCGGGGGCAGCAGATACGCAGTATTTT	CAISDPAGAADTQYF
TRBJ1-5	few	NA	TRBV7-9	TGTGCCAGCAGCCCTGAGGGAGATCAGCCCCAGCATTTT	CASSPEGDQPQHF
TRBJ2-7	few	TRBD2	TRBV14	TGTGCCAGCAGCCAAGACCAAGGGACTAGCGGGAGCGACGAGCAGTACTTC	CASSQDQGTSGSDEQYF
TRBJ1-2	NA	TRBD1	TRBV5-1	TGCGCCAGCAGCTTGGAGACAGGGAATGACGGCTACACCTTC	CASSLETGNDGYTF
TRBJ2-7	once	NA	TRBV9	TGTGCCAGCAGCGTAGAAGGCAGGGGCTACGAGCAGTACTTC	CASSVEGRGYEQYF
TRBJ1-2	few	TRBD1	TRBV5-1	TGCGCCAGCAGCTCGGGACAGCCTGAGGTTGACTATGGCTACACCTTC	CASSSGQPEVDYGYTF
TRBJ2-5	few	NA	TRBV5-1	TGCGCCAGCAGCCTCCGGGACGGGGGAGAGACCCAGTACTTC	CASSLRDGGETQYF
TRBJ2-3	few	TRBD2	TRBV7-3	TGTGCCAGCAGCTCCGGACTAGCGGGGATCACAGATACGCAGTATTTT	CASSSGLAGITDTQYF
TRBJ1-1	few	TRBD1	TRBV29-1	TGCAGCGTTCCGGGACAGGGGAACACTGAAGCTTTCTTT	CSVPGQGNTEAFF
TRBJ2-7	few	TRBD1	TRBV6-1	TGTGCCAGCAAGGGACAGGGTGGGAGCTACGAGCAGTACTTC	CASKGQGGSYEQYF
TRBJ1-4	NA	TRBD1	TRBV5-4	TGTGCCAGCAGTTTGACAGGGGTCGGTGAAAAACTGTTTTTT	CASSLTGVGEKLFF
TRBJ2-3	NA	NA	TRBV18	TGTGCCAGCTCACCTCGCGATAGGGCGGGAACGGATACGCAGTATTTT	CASSPRDRAGTDTQYF
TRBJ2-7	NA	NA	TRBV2	TGTGCCAGCAGGGTACTAGGACCAACCTACGAGCAGTACTTC	CASRVLGPTYEQYF
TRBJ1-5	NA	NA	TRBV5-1	TGCGCCAGCAGCGTGGACGGAGGAAATCAGCCCCAGCATTTT	CASSVDGGNQPQHF
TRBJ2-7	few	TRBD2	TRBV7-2	TGTGCCAGCAGCTCAAGGGTAGCGGGGGGCCCCTACGAGCAGTACTTC	CASSSRVAGGPYEQYF
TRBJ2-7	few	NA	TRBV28	TGTGCCAGCAGTTTGGAACAGGCGCCCTTCTACGAGCAGTACTTC	CASSLEQAPFYEQYF
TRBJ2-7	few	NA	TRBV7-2	TGTGCCAGCAGCTTAGAGGTGGGGGGGCCCTACGAGCAGTACTTC	CASSLEVGGPYEQYF
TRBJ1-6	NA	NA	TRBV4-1	TGCGCCAGCAGCCCGACCGCCGGGAGCTCCTATAATTCACCCCTCCACTTT	CASSPTAGSSYNSPLHF
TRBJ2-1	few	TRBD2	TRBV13	TGTGCCAGCAGCGTGGGACTAGCTTACAATGAGCAGTTCTTC	CASSVGLAYNEQFF
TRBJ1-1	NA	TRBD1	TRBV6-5	TGTGCCAGCAGATGGACAGGTTTGAACACTGAAGCTTTCTTT	CASRWTGLNTEAFF
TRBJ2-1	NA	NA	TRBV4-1	TGCGCCAGCAGCCAAGAGGGGCGGAGCTCCTACAATGAGCAGTTCTTC	CASSQEGRSSYNEQFF
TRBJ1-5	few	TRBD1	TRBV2	TGTGCCAGCAGTGGCGGACAGGCTACTCAGCCCCAGCATTTT	CASSGGQATQPQHF
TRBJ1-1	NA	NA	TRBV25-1	TGTGCCAGCAGTGGTGCGGTATCTCAGAACACTGAAGCTTTCTTT	CASSGAVSQNTEAFF
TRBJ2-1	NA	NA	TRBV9	TGTGCCAGCAGCGTACTAGCGACCGGCTTTAACAATGAGCAGTTCTTC	CASSVLATGFNNEQFF
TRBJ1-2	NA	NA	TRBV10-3	TGTGCCATCAGTGAGTCGGAACAGCCCTACACCTTC	CAISESEQPYTF
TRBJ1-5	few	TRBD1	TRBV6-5	TGTGCCAGCAGTTACCGGACAGGGGACCAGCCCCAGCATTTT	CASSYRTGDQPQHF
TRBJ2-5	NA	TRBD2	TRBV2	TGTGCCAGCACCTGGGGGGGAGAGACCCAGTACTTC	CASTWGGETQYF
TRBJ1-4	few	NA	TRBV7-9	TGTGCCAGCAGCTTGGTGACAGGCCCCGAGGGTGAAAAACTGTTTTTT	CASSLVTGPEGEKLFF
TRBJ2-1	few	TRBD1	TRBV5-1	TGCGCCAGCAGTTGGGACAGCCAGTACAATGAGCAGTTCTTC	CASSWDSQYNEQFF
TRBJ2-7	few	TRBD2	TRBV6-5	TGTGCCAGCAGTTACTCTCCCCTAGCGGGAGAAGGCGAGCAGTACTTC	CASSYSPLAGEGEQYF
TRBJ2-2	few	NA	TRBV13	TGTGCCAGCAGCCTAACGGTCGGCACCGGGGAGCTGTTTTTT	CASSLTVGTGELFF
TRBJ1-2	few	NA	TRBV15	TGTGCCACCAGCAGAGCAGGGTTGACCGATGGCTACACCTTC	CATSRAGLTDGYTF
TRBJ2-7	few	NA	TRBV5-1	TGCGCCAGCAGCTTGGGGATTAGCACCAGGGACGAGCAGTACTTC	CASSLGISTRDEQYF
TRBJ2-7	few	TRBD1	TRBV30	TGTGCCTGGAGGACAGGGGGAACTGGATACGAGCAGTACTTC	CAWRTGGTGYEQYF
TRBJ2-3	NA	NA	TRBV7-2	TGTGCCAGCAGCCTCGGACTGAGTACAGATACGCAGTATTTT	CASSLGLSTDTQYF
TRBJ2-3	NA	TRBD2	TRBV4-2	TGTGCCAGCAGTCCTAGCGGGAGGAAGGATACGCAGTATTTT	CASSPSGRKDTQYF
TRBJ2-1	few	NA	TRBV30	TGTGCCCGAGGGAGCTACAATGAGCAGTTCTTC	CARGSYNEQFF
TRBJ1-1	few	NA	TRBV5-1	TGCGCCAGCAGCTTGGACAGCTTGAACACTGAAGCTTTCTTT	CASSLDSLNTEAFF
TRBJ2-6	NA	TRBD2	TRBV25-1	TGTGCCAGCAGTGTAACTAGCGGGAGGGTCCCTGGGGCCAACGTCCTGACTTTC	CASSVTSGRVPGANVLTF
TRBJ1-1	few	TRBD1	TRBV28	TGTGCCAGCAGGCAGGGGGACACTGAAGCTTTCTTT	CASRQGDTEAFF
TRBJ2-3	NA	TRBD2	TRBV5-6	TGTGCCAGCAGCTTTTGGAGCGGGAGAGGAGATACGCAGTATTTT	CASSFWSGRGDTQYF